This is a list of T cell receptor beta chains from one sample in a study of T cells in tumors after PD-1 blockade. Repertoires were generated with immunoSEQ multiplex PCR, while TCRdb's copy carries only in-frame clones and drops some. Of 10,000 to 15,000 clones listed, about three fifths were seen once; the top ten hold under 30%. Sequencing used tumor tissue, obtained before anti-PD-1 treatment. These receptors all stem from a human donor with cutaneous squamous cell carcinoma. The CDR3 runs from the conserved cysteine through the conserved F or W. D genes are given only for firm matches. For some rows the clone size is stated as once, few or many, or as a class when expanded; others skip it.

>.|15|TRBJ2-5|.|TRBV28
CATLPGNRRQETQYF
TGTGCCACCTTACCCGGGAACAGACGTCAAGAGACCCAGTACTTC
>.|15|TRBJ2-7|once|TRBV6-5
CASSPLPTSAYEQYF
TGTGCCAGCAGTCCCCTCCCGACTTCTGCCTACGAGCAGTACTTC
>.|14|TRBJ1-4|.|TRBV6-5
CASSYSGLTNRWIF
TGTGCCAGCAGTTACTCGGGTCTAACGAATAGATGGATTTTT
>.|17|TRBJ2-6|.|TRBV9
CASSVVDGVSGANVLTF
TGTGCCAGCAGCGTAGTGGATGGAGTCTCTGGGGCCAACGTCCTGACTTTC
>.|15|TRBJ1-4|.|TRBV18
CASSPRAQLNEKLFF
TGTGCCAGCTCACCACGGGCCCAACTTAATGAAAAACTGTTTTTT
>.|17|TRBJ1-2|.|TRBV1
CTSSQELEGAWDYGYTF
TGCACCAGCAGCCAAGAGCTGGAGGGGGCGTGGGACTATGGCTACACCTTC
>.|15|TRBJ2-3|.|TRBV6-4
CASSDSGADGDTQYF
TGTGCCAGCAGTGACTCGGGGGCTGATGGGGATACGCAGTATTTT
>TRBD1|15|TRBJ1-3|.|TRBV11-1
CASRMTGGRGNTIYF
TGTGCCAGCAGGATGACAGGGGGCCGTGGAAACACCATATATTTT
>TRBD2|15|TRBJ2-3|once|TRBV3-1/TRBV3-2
CASSPSPAGDYTQYF
TGTGCCAGCAGCCCAAGTCCGGCGGGGGATTATACGCAGTATTTT
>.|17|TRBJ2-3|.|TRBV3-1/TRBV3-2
CASSQDNRAEVTDTQYF
TGTGCCAGCAGCCAGGATAACAGGGCGGAGGTCACAGATACGCAGTATTTT
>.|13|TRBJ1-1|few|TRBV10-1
CASSPFYSSEAFF
TGCGCCAGCAGTCCATTTTATAGCTCTGAAGCTTTCTTT
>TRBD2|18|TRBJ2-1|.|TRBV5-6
CASSSSGLAGEIYNEQFF
TGTGCCAGCAGCTCCTCGGGACTAGCGGGGGAAATCTACAATGAGCAGTTCTTC
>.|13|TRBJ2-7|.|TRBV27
CAAGGWSSYEQYF
TGTGCCGCAGGGGGGTGGAGCTCCTACGAGCAGTACTTC
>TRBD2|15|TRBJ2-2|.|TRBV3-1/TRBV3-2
CASSHTSGGSGELFF
TGTGCCAGCAGCCACACTAGCGGAGGTTCTGGGGAGCTGTTTTTT
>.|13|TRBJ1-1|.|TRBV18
CASSPQTNTEAFF
TGTGCCAGCTCACCACAAACTAACACTGAAGCTTTCTTT
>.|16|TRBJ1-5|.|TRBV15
CATSRDDRRRGQPQHF
TGTGCCACCAGCAGAGATGATCGACGGAGGGGTCAGCCCCAGCATTTT
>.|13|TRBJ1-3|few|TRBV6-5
CASSYNSGNTIYF
TGTGCCAGCAGTTACAACTCTGGAAACACCATATATTTT
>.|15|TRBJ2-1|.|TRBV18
CASSPPGDRYNEQFF
TGTGCCAGCTCACCACCAGGGGACCGCTACAATGAGCAGTTCTTC
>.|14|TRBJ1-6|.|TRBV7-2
CASSAQGSLSPLHF
TGTGCCAGCAGCGCACAGGGTTCTTTGTCACCCCTCCACTTT
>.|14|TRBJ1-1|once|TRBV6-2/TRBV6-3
CASSYYGGGTEAFF
TGTGCCAGCAGTTACTACGGTGGGGGCACTGAAGCTTTCTTT
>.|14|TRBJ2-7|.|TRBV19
CASSTPGSSYEQYF
TGTGCCAGTAGCACACCGGGGAGCTCCTACGAGCAGTACTTC
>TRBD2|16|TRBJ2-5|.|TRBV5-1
CASSLGLAGGGETQYF
TGCGCCAGCAGCCTAGGACTAGCGGGAGGAGGGGAGACCCAGTACTTC
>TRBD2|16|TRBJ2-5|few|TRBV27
CASSFVAGTSGSTQYF
TGTGCCAGCAGTTTCGTCGCCGGGACTAGCGGGAGTACTCAGTACTTC
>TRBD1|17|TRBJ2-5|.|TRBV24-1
CATSDLRTGGAQETQYF
TGTGCCACCAGTGATTTGCGGACAGGGGGCGCCCAAGAGACCCAGTACTTC
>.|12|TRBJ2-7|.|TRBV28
CASSLGDYEQYF
TGTGCCAGCAGTTTAGGGGACTACGAGCAGTACTTC
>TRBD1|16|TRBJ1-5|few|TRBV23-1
CASARAGGRDDQPQHF
TGCGCCAGCGCCCGGGCAGGGGGGAGGGATGATCAGCCCCAGCATTTT
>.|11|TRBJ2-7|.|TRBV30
CAWSVRYEQYF
TGTGCCTGGAGTGTACGATACGAGCAGTACTTC
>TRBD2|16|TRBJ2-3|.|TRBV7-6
CASSFIAGGFTDTQYF
TGTGCCAGCAGCTTCATAGCGGGGGGATTCACAGATACGCAGTATTTT
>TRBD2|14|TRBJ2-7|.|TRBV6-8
CASSSWLADYEQYF
TGTGCCAGCAGTTCTTGGCTAGCGGATTACGAGCAGTACTTC
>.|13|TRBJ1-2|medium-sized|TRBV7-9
CASSLGGYDGYTF
TGTGCCAGCAGCTTAGGAGGGTACGATGGCTACACCTTC
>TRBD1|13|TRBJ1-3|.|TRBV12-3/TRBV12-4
CASRTGPGNTIYF
TGTGCCAGCAGGACAGGGCCTGGAAACACCATATATTTT
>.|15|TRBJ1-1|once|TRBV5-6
CASSSERGGFTEAFF
TGTGCCAGCAGCTCAGAACGGGGGGGATTCACTGAAGCTTTCTTT
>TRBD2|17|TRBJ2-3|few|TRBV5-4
CASSSPSGGYSTDTQYF
TGTGCCAGCAGCTCCCCCAGCGGGGGGTATAGCACAGATACGCAGTATTTT
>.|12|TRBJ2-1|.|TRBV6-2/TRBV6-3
CASSHLANEQFF
TGTGCCAGCAGCCACCTAGCAAATGAGCAGTTCTTC
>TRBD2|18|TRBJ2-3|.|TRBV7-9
CASSSAGSGGPITDTQYF
TGTGCCAGCAGCTCCGCCGGAAGCGGGGGACCCATCACAGATACGCAGTATTTT
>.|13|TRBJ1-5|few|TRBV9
CASSVASNQPQHF
TGTGCCAGCAGCGTCGCTAGCAATCAGCCCCAGCATTTT
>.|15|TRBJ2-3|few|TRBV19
CASSILRTSTDTQYF
TGTGCCAGTAGTATACTCCGGACAAGCACAGATACGCAGTATTTT
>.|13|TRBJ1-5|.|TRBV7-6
CASSRGPYQPQHF
TGTGCCAGCAGCCGTGGGCCGTATCAGCCCCAGCATTTT
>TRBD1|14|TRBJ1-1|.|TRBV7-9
CASRNQGANTEAFF
TGTGCCAGCAGAAATCAGGGGGCCAACACTGAAGCTTTCTTT
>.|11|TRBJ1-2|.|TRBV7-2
CASSYIYGYTF
TGTGCCAGCAGCTATATTTATGGCTACACCTTC
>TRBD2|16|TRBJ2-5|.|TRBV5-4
CASSRQGLAGQETQYF
TGTGCCAGCAGCCGCCAGGGACTAGCGGGGCAAGAGACCCAGTACTTC
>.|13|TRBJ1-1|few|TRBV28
CASSRASNTEAFF
TGTGCCAGCAGCCGTGCATCGAACACTGAAGCTTTCTTT
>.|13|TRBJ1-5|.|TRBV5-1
CASSEGANQPQHF
TGCGCCAGCTCCGAGGGAGCAAATCAGCCCCAGCATTTT
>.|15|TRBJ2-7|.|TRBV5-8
CASSAPGSSRNEQYF
TGTGCCAGCAGCGCGCCGGGATCCAGTCGCAACGAGCAGTACTTC
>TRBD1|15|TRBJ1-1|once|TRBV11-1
CASSLVTGGNTEAFF
TGTGCCAGCAGCTTAGTCACAGGGGGCAACACTGAAGCTTTCTTT
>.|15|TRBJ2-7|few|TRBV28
CASNQGGQAIYEQYF
TGTGCCAGCAACCAAGGGGGACAAGCGATTTACGAGCAGTACTTC